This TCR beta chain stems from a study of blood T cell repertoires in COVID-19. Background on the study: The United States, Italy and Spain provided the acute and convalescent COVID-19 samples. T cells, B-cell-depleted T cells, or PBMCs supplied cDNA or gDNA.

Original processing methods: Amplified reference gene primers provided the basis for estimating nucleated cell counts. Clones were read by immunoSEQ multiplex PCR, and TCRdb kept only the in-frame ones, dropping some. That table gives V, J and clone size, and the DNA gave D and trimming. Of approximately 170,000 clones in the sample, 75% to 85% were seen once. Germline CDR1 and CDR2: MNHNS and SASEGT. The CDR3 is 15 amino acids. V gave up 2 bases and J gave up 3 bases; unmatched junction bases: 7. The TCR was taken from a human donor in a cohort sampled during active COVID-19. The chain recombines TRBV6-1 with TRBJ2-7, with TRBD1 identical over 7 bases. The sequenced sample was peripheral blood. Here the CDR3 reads CASSERPGQDYEQYF. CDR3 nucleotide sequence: TGTGCCAGCAGTGAACGGCCAGGACAGGACTACGAGCAGTACTTC.